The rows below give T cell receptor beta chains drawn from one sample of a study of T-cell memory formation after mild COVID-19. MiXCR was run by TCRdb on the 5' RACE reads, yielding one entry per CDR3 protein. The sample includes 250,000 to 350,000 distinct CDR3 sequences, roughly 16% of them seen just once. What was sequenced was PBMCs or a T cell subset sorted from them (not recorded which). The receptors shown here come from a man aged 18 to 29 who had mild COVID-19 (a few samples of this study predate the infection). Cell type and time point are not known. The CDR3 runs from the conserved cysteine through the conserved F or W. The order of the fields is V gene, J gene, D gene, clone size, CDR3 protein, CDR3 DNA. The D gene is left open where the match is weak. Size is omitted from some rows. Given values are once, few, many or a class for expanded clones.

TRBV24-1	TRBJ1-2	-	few	CATSGDTYGYTF	TGTGCCACCAGTGGGGACACGTATGGCTACACCTTC
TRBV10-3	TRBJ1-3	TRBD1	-	CAISNGDRSGNTIYF	TGTGCCATCAGCAATGGGGACAGGTCTGGAAACACCATATATTTT
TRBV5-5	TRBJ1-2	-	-	CASSLSTLRNYGYTF	TGTGCCAGCAGCTTGAGCACCCTTAGGAACTATGGCTACACCTTC
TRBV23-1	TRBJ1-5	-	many	CASSEGNQPQHF	TGCGCCAGCAGCGAGGGCAATCAGCCCCAGCATTTT
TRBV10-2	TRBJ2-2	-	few	CASSEWAGELFF	TGCGCCAGCAGTGAGTGGGCCGGGGAGCTGTTTTTT
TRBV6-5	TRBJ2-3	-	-	CASSYETPSWADTQYF	TGTGCCAGCAGTTACGAAACCCCAAGTTGGGCAGATACGCAGTATTTT
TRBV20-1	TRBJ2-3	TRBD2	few	CRLGPAGVDTQYF	TGCCGCTTGGGGCCAGCGGGGGTGGATACGCAGTATTTT
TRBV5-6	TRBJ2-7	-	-	CASSLLRAEQYF	TGTGCCAGCAGCTTGCTCAGGGCCGAGCAGTACTTC
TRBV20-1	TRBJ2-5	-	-	CSARSRAETQYF	TGCAGTGCTAGGTCACGGGCAGAGACCCAGTACTTC
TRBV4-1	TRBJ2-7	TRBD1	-	CASSHRETGAYEQYF	TGCGCCAGCAGCCACCGTGAGACAGGGGCCTACGAGCAGTACTTC
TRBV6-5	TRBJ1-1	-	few	CASSRGETEAFF	TGTGCCAGCAGTAGGGGCGAGACTGAAGCTTTCTTT
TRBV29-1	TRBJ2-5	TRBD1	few	CSVEGPAGGETQYF	TGCAGCGTTGAGGGTCCTGCAGGGGGAGAGACCCAGTACTTC
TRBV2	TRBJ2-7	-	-	CASRSDRHEQYF	TGTGCCAGCAGGTCGGACCGTCACGAGCAGTACTTC
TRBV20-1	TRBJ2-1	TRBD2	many	CSASIERGVYNEQFF	TGCAGTGCTAGCATAGAGCGGGGCGTCTACAATGAGCAGTTCTTC
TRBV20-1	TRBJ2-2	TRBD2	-	CSARDTSGGNTGELFF	TGCAGTGCTAGAGATACTAGCGGGGGGAACACCGGGGAGCTGTTTTTT
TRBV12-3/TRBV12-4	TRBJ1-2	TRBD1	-	CASTSFRDSRRYTF	TGTGCCAGCACCTCATTCCGGGACAGTCGACGCTACACCTTC
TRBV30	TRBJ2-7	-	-	CAWSGRVYEQYF	TGTGCCTGGAGTGGCAGGGTATACGAGCAGTACTTC
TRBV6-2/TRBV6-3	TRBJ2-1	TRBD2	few	CASSYQGAGGQFF	TGTGCCAGCAGTTATCAGGGCGCGGGGGGGCAGTTCTTC
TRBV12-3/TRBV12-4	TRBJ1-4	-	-	CASSLEGSKLFF	TGTGCCAGCAGTTTAGAGGGTAGCAAACTGTTTTTT
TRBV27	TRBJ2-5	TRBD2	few	CASRRTSGATGETQYF	TGTGCCAGCAGGCGGACTAGCGGGGCCACAGGGGAGACCCAGTACTTC
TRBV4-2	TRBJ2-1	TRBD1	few	CASSPEPDRAHEQFF	TGTGCCAGCAGCCCCGAACCGGACAGGGCCCATGAGCAGTTCTTC
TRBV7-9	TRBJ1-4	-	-	CASSLAETREKLFF	TGTGCCAGCAGCTTAGCCGAAACCCGGGAAAAACTGTTTTTT
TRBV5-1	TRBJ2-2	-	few	CASSPYRVGTGELFF	TGCGCCAGCAGCCCCTACAGGGTCGGCACCGGGGAGCTGTTTTTT
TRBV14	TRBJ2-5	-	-	CASSQDLVGRETQYF	TGTGCCAGCAGCCAAGATCTCGTGGGCAGGGAGACCCAGTACTTC
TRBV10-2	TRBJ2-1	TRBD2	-	CASSATLAGTYNEQFF	TGCGCCAGCAGTGCTACACTAGCGGGCACCTACAATGAGCAGTTCTTC
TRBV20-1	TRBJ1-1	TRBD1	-	CSARETGGVFTEAFF	TGCAGTGCTAGGGAGACAGGGGGCGTCTTCACTGAAGCTTTCTTT
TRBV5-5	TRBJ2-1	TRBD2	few	CASSLVPGLAGTYNEQFF	TGTGCCAGCAGCTTGGTCCCGGGACTAGCGGGGACCTACAATGAGCAGTTCTTC
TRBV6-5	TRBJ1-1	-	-	CASRPTPSVNTEAFF	TGTGCCAGCAGACCTACCCCCTCGGTGAACACTGAAGCTTTCTTT
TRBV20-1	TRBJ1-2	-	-	CSATPPGFYGYTF	TGCAGTGCTACCCCACCAGGTTTCTATGGCTACACCTTC
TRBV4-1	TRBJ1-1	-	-	CARSQDSASNTEAFF	TGCGCCAGAAGCCAAGATTCGGCCTCGAACACTGAAGCTTTCTTT
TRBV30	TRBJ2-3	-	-	CAWSVDFTTDTQYF	TGTGCCTGGAGTGTAGATTTTACCACAGATACGCAGTATTTT
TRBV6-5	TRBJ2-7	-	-	CASSYSSFNEQYF	TGTGCCAGCAGTTACTCGAGTTTCAACGAGCAGTACTTC
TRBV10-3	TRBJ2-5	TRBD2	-	CAIRGTSGQETQYF	TGTGCCATCAGAGGGACTAGCGGCCAAGAGACCCAGTACTTC
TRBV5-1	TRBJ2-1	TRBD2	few	CASSLLAGGSSYNEQFF	TGCGCCAGCAGCCTTCTAGCGGGGGGGAGCTCCTACAATGAGCAGTTCTTC
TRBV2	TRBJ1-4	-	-	CASSLVQKLFF	TGTGCCAGCAGCTTGGTCCAAAAACTGTTTTTT
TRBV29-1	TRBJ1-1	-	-	CSVGNRADTEAFF	TGCAGCGTCGGGAACAGGGCGGACACTGAAGCTTTCTTT
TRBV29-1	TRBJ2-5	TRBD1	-	CSVGQTGRETQYF	TGCAGCGTTGGACAGACAGGGCGGGAGACCCAGTACTTC
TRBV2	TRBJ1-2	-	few	CASSPGALANYGYTF	TGTGCCAGCAGTCCGGGGGCCTTAGCTAACTATGGCTACACCTTC
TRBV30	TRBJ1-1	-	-	CAWSAGITNTEAFF	TGTGCCTGGAGTGCCGGGATAACGAACACTGAAGCTTTCTTT
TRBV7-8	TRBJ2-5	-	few	CASSLGFGANYPQQETQYF	TGTGCCAGCAGCTTAGGGTTTGGGGCCAATTATCCCCAACAAGAGACCCAGTACTTC
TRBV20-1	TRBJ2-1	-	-	CSASGGGAINEQFF	TGCAGTGCTAGTGGGGGAGGCGCTATCAATGAGCAGTTCTTC
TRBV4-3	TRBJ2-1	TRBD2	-	CASSLGTSGIGDEQFF	TGCGCCAGCAGCCTTGGGACTAGCGGGATTGGGGATGAGCAGTTCTTC
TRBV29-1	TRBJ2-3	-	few	CSVEGAAASPDTQYF	TGCAGCGTTGAAGGGGCGGCGGCAAGCCCAGATACGCAGTATTTT
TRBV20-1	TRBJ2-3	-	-	CSADDDTDTQYF	TGCAGTGCCGACGATGACACAGATACGCAGTATTTT
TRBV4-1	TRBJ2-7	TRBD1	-	CASSQSGGTGGINEQYF	TGCGCCAGCAGCCAATCCGGAGGGACAGGAGGTATCAACGAGCAGTACTTC
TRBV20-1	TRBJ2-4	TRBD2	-	CSARAGGHKNIQYF	TGCAGTGCTCGAGCGGGGGGACATAAAAACATTCAGTACTTC